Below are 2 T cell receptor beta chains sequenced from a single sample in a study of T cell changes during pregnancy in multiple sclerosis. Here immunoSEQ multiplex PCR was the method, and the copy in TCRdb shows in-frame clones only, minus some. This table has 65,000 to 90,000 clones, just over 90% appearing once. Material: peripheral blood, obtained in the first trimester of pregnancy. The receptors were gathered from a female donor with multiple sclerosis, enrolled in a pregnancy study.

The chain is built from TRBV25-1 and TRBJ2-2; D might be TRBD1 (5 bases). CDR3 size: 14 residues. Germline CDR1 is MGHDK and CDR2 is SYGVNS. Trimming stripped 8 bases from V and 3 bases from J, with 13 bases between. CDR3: CASRGSRDTGELFF. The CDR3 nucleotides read TGTGCCAGCCGTGGATCCAGGGACACCGGGGAGCTGTTTTTT.

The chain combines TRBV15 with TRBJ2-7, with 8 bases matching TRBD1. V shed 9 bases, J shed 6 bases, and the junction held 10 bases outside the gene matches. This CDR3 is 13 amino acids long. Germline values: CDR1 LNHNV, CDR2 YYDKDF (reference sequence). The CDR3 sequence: CATKDRDSSEQYF. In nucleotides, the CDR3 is TGTGCCACTAAGGACAGGGACTCATCCGAGCAGTACTTC.